This T cell receptor (beta chain) was sequenced for a study of molecular identifiers for immune sequencing clone quantification. TCRdb reprocessed the PCR reads via MiXCR and lists one record per CDR3 protein. This sample has some 100,000 distinct CDR3 sequences; 36% occur once, and the top ten carry around 3.9%. CDR3 size: 17 residues. Trimming took off 2 bases at V and 5 bases at J, with 18 bases between the two ends. Per the germline V gene, CDR1 is SGHTA and CDR2 is FQGNSA. Sequencing was done on a sample of naive CD8+ T cells from blood, with Jurkat cell RNA spiked in. As to subset: FACS-sorted CD8+CD4-CCR7+CD45RA+ naive T cells. The chain recombines TRBV7-2 with TRBJ1-4; D might be TRBD1 (5 bases). This TCR came from a human donor in good health. Some libraries in this study had Jurkat cell RNA spiked in. In DNA form, the CDR3 reads TGTGCCAGCAGCTTACAGGTGCCGGGACCGTCGAATGAAAAACTGTTTTTT. This sequence encodes CASSLQVPGPSNEKLFF.